This T cell receptor beta chain was retrieved from a study of identical twins. Findings and caveats of the study: Modelling approaches yielded underestimates of out-of-frame TCR alpha sharing between monozygotic twins.

Trimming stripped 3 bases from V and 1 base from J, with 12 bases between. The CDR3 is made up of 15 amino acids. CDR1 and CDR2 (germline): SEHNR, FQNEAQ (reference sequence). At least ten counts were recorded for this clonotype. Its specificity is unknown. TCRdb used MiXCR to reprocess the 5' RACE reads, holding one entry per CDR3 protein. The sample comprises over 550,000 distinct CDR3 sequences, under 8.5% of which are singletons, and 1.5% to 2% rests with the top ten. The same data also contributed to another study, on yellow fever vaccine responses in identical twins.

The receptor was derived from a young woman in good health. The chain links TRBV7-9 to TRBJ1-2; D remains ambiguous. What was sequenced was PBMCs. The CDR3: CASSLLAADNYGYTF. CDR3 nucleotides: TGTGCCAGCAGCTTGTTAGCAGCTGATAACTATGGCTACACCTTC.